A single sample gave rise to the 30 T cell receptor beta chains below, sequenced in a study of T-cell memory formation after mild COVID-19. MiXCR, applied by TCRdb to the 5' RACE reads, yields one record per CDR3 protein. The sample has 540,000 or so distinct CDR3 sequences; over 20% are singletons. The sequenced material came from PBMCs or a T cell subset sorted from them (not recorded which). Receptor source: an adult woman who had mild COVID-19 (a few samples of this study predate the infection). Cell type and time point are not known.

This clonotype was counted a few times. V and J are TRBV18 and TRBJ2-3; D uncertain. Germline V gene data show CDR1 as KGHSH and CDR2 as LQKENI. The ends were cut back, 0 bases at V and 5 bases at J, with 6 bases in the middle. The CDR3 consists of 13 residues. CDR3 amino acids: CASSPPVRDTQYF. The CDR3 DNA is TGTGCCAGCTCACCACCGGTCCGAGATACGCAGTATTTT.

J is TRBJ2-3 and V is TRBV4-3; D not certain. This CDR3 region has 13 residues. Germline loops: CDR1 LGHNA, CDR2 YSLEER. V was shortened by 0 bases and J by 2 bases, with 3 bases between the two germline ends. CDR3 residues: CASSQDFTDTQYF. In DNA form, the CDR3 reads TGCGCCAGCAGCCAAGATTTCACAGATACGCAGTATTTT.

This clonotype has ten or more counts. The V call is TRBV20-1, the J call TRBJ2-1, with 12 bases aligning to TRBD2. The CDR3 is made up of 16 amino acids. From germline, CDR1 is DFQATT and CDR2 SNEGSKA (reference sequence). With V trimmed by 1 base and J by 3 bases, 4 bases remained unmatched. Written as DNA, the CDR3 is TGCAGTGCTAGAGGTTGGACTAGCGGGAACTACAATGAGCAGTTCTTC. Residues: CSARGWTSGNYNEQFF.

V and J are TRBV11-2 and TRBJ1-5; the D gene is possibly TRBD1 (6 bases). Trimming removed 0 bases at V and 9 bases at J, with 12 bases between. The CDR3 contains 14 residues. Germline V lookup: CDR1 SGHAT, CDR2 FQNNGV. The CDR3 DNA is TGTGCCAGCAGCTTAGAAGGTGAAGGGGGGCCCCAGCATTTT. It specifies CASSLEGEGGPQHF.

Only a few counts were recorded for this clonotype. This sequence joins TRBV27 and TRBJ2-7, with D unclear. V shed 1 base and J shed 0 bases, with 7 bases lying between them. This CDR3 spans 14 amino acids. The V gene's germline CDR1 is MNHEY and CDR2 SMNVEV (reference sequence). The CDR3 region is CASSLFGSSYEQYF. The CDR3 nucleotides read TGTGCCAGCAGTTTATTTGGCAGCTCCTACGAGCAGTACTTC.

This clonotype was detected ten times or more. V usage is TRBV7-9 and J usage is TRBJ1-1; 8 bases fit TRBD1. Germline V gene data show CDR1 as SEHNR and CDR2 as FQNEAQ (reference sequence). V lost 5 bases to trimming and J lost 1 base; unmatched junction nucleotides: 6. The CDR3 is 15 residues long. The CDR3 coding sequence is TGTGCCAGCAGCCCCCTAGGACAGGGGAACACTGAAGCTTTCTTT. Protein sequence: CASSPLGQGNTEAFF.

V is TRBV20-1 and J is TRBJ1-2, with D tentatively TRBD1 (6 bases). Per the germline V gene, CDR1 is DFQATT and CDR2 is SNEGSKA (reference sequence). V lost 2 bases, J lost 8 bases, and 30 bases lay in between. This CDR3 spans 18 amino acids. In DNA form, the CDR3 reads TGCAGTGCTAGAACTAATGTGGGGGCAGGGAACGTTCAAGGCGGCTACACCTTC. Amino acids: CSARTNVGAGNVQGGYTF.

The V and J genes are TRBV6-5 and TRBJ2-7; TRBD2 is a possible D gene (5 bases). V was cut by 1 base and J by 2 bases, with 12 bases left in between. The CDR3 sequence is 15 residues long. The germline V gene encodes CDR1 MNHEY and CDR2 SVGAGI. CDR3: CASSYFRDSTYEQYF. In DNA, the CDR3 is TGTGCCAGCAGTTACTTTCGGGATAGTACCTACGAGCAGTACTTC.

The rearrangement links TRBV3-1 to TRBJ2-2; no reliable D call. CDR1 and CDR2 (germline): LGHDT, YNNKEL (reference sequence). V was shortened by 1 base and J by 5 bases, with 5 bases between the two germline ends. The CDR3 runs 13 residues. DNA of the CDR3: TGTGCCAGCAGCCAAGTGGCTACCGGGGAGCTGTTTTTT. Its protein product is CASSQVATGELFF.

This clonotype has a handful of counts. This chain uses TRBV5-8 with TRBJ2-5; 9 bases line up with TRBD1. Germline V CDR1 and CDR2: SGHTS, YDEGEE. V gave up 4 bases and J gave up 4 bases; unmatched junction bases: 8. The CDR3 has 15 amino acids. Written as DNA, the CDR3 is TGTGCCAGCAGCGACGGGGACAGGGCGAGAGAGACCCAGTACTTC. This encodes CASSDGDRARETQYF.

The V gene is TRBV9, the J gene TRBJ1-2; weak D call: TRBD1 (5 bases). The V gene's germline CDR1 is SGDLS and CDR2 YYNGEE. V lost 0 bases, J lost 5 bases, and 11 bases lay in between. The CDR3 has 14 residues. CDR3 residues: CASSVGGVPYGYTF. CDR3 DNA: TGTGCCAGCAGCGTAGGAGGGGTCCCTTATGGCTACACCTTC.

CDR3 in DNA: TGTGCCAGCAGTTACCCCACCGAGGCGGGGGGCCGCACAGATACGCAGTATTTT. Encoded protein: CASSYPTEAGGRTDTQYF. The chain links TRBV6-2 or TRBV6-3 to TRBJ2-3; 8 bases fit TRBD2. CDR1 is MNHEY, CDR2 SVGEGT, per germline. Trimming took 2 bases from V and 1 from J; bases not matched to a gene: 11. The CDR3 is made up of 18 amino acids.

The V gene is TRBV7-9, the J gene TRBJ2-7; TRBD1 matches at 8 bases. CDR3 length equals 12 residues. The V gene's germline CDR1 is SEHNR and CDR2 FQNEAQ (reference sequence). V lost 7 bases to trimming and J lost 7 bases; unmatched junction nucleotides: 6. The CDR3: CASTDRGDEQYF. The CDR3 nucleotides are TGTGCCAGCACCGACAGGGGCGATGAGCAGTACTTC.

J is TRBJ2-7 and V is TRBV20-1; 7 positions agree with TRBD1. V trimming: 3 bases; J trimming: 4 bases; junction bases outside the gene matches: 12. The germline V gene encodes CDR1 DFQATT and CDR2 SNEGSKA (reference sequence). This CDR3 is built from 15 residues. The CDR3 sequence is CSASETGPGRYEQYF. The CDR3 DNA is TGCAGTGCTAGTGAGACAGGGCCGGGAAGGTACGAGCAGTACTTC.

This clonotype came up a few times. The CDR3: CASSWGLAGGDTQYF. CDR3 coding DNA: TGTGCCAGCAGTTGGGGACTAGCGGGAGGTGATACGCAGTATTTT. The chain carries TRBV12-3 or TRBV12-4 and TRBJ2-3, with 15 bases lining up with TRBD2. The CDR3 runs to 15 residues. V shed 4 bases and J 6 bases; nucleotides not matched to a gene: 2.

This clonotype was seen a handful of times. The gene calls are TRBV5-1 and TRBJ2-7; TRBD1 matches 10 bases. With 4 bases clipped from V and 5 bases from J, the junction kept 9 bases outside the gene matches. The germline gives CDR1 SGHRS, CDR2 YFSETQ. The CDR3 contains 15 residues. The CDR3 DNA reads TGCGCCAGCAGCCGATCGACAGGGGGCCGCCACGAGCAGTACTTC. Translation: CASSRSTGGRHEQYF. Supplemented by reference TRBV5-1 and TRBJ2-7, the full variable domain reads KAGVTQTPRYLIKTRGQQVTLSCSPISGHRSVSWYQQTPGQGLQFLFEYFSETQRNKGNFPGRFSGRQFSNSRSEMNVSTLELGDSALYLCASSRSTGGRHEQYFGPGTRLTVT.

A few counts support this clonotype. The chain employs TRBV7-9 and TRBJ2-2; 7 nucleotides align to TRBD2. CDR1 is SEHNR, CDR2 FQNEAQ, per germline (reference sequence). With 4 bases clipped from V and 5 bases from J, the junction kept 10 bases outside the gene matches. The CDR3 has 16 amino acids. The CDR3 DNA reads TGTGCCAGCAGCTCCTTTAAAGTCGGGAGGACCGGGGAGCTGTTTTTT. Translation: CASSSFKVGRTGELFF.

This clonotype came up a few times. In nucleotides, the CDR3 is TGTGCCTTCCCAAGGGGCTCTGGAAACACCATATATTTT. This sequence encodes CAFPRGSGNTIYF. The chain combines TRBV24-1 with TRBJ1-3, with D tentatively TRBD1 (5 bases). The CDR3 has 13 residues. The germline V and J ends were trimmed by 12 bases and 0 bases, with 11 bases remaining between them. CDR1 and CDR2 (germline): KGHDR, SFDVKD.

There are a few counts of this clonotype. CDR3 DNA: TGTGCCAGCAGCTTAGCTTACAGTCCCGCGGGCGAGCAGTACTTC. Its protein is CASSLAYSPAGEQYF. This chain uses TRBV7-2 with TRBJ2-7; maybe TRBD2 (5 bases). Germline V gene lookup returns CDR1 SGHTA and CDR2 FQGNSA. The CDR3 runs to 15 residues. V lost 0 bases and J 6 bases, leaving 15 bases between the germline ends.

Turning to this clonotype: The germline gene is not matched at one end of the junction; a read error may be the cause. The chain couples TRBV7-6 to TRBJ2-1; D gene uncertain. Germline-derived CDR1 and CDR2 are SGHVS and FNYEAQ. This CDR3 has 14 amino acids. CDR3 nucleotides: TGTGCCAGCAGTCACTTGTATCTCCACAATGAGCATTTCTTC. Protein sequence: CASSHLYLHNEHFF.

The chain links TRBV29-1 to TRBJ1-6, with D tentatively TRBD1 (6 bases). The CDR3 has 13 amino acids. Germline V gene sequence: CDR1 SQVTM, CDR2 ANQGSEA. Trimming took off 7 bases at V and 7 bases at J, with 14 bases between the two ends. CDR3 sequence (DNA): TGCAGCGCCCGGGACACTACCAATTCACCCCTCCACTTT. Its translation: CSARDTTNSPLHF.

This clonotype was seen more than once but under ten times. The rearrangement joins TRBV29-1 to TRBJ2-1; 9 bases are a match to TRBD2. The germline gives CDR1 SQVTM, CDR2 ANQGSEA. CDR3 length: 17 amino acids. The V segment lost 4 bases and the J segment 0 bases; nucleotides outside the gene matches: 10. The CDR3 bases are TGCAGCGTTGGGGGAGGGGTTAGCGGGGGCTCCTACAATGAGCAGTTCTTC. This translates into CSVGGGVSGGSYNEQFF.

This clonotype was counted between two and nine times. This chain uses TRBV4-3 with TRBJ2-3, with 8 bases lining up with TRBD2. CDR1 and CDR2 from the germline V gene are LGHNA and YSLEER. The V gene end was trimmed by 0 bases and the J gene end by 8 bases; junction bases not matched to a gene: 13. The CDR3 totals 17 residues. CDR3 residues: CASSQDRVSGTRGTQYF. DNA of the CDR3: TGCGCCAGCAGCCAAGATCGGGTTAGCGGGACCCGGGGTACGCAGTATTTT.

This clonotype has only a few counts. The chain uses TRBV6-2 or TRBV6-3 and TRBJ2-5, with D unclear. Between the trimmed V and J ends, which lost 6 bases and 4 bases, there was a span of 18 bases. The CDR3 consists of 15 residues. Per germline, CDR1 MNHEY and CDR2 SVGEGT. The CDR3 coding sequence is TGTGCCAGCAGACGCTCAACTTACCCCGGAGAGACCCAGTACTTC. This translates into CASRRSTYPGETQYF.

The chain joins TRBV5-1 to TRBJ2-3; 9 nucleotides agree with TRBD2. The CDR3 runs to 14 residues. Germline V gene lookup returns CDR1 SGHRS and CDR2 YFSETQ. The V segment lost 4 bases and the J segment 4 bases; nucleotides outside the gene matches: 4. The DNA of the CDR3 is TGCGCCAGCAGCCTCCGACTAGCGGCAGATACGCAGTATTTT. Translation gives CASSLRLAADTQYF. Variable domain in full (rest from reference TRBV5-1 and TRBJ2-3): KAGVTQTPRYLIKTRGQQVTLSCSPISGHRSVSWYQQTPGQGLQFLFEYFSETQRNKGNFPGRFSGRQFSNSRSEMNVSTLELGDSALYLCASSLRLAADTQYFGPGTRLTVL.

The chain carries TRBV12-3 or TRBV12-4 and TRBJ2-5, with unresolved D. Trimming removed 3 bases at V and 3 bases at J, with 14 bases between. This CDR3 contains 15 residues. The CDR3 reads CASSFKPRVEETQYF. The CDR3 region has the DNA TGTGCCAGCAGTTTTAAGCCACGGGTAGAAGAGACCCAGTACTTC.

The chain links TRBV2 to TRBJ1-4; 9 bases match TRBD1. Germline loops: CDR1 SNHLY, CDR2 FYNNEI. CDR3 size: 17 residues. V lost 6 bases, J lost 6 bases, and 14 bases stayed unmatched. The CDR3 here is CASRSGQGILGHEKLFF. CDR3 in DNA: TGTGCCAGCAGGTCGGGACAGGGAATTTTAGGTCATGAAAAACTGTTTTTT. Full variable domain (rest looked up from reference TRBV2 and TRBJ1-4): EPEVTQTPSHQVTQMGQEVILRCVPISNHLYFYWYRQILGQKVEFLVSFYNNEISEKSEIFDDQFSVERPDGSNFTLKIRSTKLEDSAMYFCASRSGQGILGHEKLFFGSGTQLSVL.

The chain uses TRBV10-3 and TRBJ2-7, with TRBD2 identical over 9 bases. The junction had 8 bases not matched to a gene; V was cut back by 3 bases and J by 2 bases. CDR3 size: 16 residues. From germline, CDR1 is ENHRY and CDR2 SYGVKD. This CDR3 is CAISEGGRLAAYEQYF. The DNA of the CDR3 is TGTGCCATCAGTGAAGGTGGGCGACTAGCGGCCTACGAGCAGTACTTC.

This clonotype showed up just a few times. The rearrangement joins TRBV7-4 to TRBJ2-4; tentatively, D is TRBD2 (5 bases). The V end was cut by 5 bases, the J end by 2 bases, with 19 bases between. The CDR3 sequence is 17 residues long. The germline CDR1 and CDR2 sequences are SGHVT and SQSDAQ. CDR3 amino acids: CASSAPRTTRSKNIQYF. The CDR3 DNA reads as TGTGCCAGCAGCGCCCCTAGGACCACTAGATCCAAAAACATTCAGTACTTC. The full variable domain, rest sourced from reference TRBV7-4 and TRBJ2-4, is GAGVSQSPRYKVAKRGRDVALRCDSISGHVTLYWYRQTLGQGSEVLTYSQSDAQRDKSGRPSGRFSAERPERSVSTLKIQRTEQGDSAVYLCASSAPRTTRSKNIQYFGAGTRLSVL.

This chain's CDR3 is CSASGGLAGLYEQYF. CDR3 nucleotide sequence: TGCAGTGCCTCGGGGGGACTAGCGGGCCTCTACGAGCAGTACTTC. The chain links TRBV20-1 to TRBJ2-7; TRBD2 matches at 12 bases. There are 15 residues in the CDR3. Germline loops: CDR1 DFQATT, CDR2 SNEGSKA (reference sequence). V shed 6 bases and J 3 bases; nucleotides not matched to a gene: 9.